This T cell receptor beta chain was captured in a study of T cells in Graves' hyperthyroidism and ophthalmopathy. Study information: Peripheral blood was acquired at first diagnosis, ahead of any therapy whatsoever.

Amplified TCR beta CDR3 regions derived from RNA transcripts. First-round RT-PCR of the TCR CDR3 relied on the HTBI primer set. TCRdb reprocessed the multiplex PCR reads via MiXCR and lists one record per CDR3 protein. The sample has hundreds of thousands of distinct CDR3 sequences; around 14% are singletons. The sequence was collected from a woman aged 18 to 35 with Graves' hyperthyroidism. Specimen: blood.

CDR3 residues: CSAREGQGEGGYTF. The DNA for the CDR3 is TGCAGTGCTAGAGAGGGACAGGGCGAGGGTGGCTACACCTTC. The chain uses TRBV20-1 and TRBJ1-2; the match to TRBD1 covers 9 bases. Per the germline V gene, CDR1 is DFQATT and CDR2 is SNEGSKA (reference sequence). The CDR3 has 14 residues. V lost 0 bases, J lost 7 bases, and 6 bases stayed unmatched.